One sample yielded the 17 T cell receptor beta chains listed below, sequenced in a study of blood T cell repertoires in COVID-19. Clones were sequenced by immunoSEQ multiplex PCR, and TCRdb holds only the in-frame ones, with some missing. In the table there are 250,000 to 350,000 clones, around 89% of which are singletons. The sequenced sample was peripheral blood. Receptors originate from a man aged 25-45 years with acute or convalescent COVID-19.

This rearrangement joins TRBV15 to TRBJ2-6; D is unresolved. Germline V gene data show CDR1 as LNHNV and CDR2 as YYDKDF (reference sequence). This CDR3 spans 15 amino acids. Deletions cut 7 bases from V and 4 bases from J, with 14 bases between. The CDR3 here is CATNPVGNGANVLTF. Here the CDR3 DNA reads TGTGCCACCAACCCGGTTGGTAACGGGGCCAACGTCCTGACTTTC. Filled out from reference TRBV15 and TRBJ2-6, the complete variable domain reads DAMVIQNPRYQVTQFGKPVTLSCSQTLNHNVMYWYQQKSSQAPKLLFHYYDKDFNNEADTPDNFQSRRPNTSFCFLDIRSPGLGDTAMYLCATNPVGNGANVLTFGAGSRLTVL.

This sequence joins TRBV18 and TRBJ2-7; weak D call: TRBD2 (6 bases). Germline CDR1 and CDR2: KGHSH and LQKENI. Trimming pared 6 bases from V and 1 base from J, leaving 13 bases between. CDR3 length: 14 residues. CDR3 loop: CASSPGRESYEQYF. For the CDR3, the DNA is TGTGCCAGCTCGCCGGGACGGGAGTCCTACGAGCAGTACTTC.

The chain recombines TRBV15 with TRBJ2-5; TRBD1 might be the D (5 bases). Germline V lookup: CDR1 LNHNV, CDR2 YYDKDF (reference sequence). The CDR3 consists of 15 residues. The germline V and J ends were trimmed by 1 base and 1 base, with 10 bases remaining between them. This chain's CDR3 is CATSRGGQGQETQYF. CDR3 coding DNA: TGTGCCACCAGCAGAGGAGGACAAGGCCAAGAGACCCAGTACTTC.

The V and J genes are TRBV5-1 and TRBJ1-1, with D possibly being TRBD1 (6 bases). V was clipped by 4 bases and J by 2 bases, with 9 bases between them. The germline V gene has CDR1 SGHRS and CDR2 YFSETQ. The CDR3 runs 13 residues. Here the CDR3 DNA reads TGCGCCAGCAGCCCCGGGACAAACACTGAAGCTTTCTTT. Residues: CASSPGTNTEAFF.

This chain joins TRBV25-1 and TRBJ1-6; 9 nucleotides match TRBD1. Germline V gene lookup returns CDR1 MGHDK and CDR2 SYGVNS. V was pared by 6 bases and J by 9 bases, with 6 bases of the junction left unmatched. The CDR3 is 14 residues long. The CDR3 protein is CASSPGTGRSPLHF. For the CDR3, the DNA is TGTGCCAGCAGCCCCGGGACAGGGCGTTCACCCCTCCACTTT.

The rearrangement uses TRBV27 and TRBJ1-1; D gene ambiguous. The CDR3 consists of 15 residues. Trimming took off 6 bases at V and 0 bases at J, with 14 bases between the two ends. From germline, CDR1 is MNHEY and CDR2 SMNVEV (reference sequence). The CDR3 reads CASSHTQLVNTEAFF. In nucleotides, the CDR3 is TGTGCCAGCAGCCATACACAGCTCGTGAACACTGAAGCTTTCTTT.

This chain links TRBV5-8 with TRBJ1-1, with 7 bases lining up with TRBD1. The V and J ends lost 0 bases and 4 bases, in that order; junction bases with no gene match: 3. The CDR3 is made up of 14 amino acids. Germline V gene lookup returns CDR1 SGHTS and CDR2 YDEGEE. For the CDR3, the DNA is TGTGCCAGCAGCTTGGAGGGGGCTTCCACTGAAGCTTTCTTT. Translation: CASSLEGASTEAFF.

The gene calls are TRBV2 and TRBJ2-4, with D tentatively TRBD1 (5 bases). Germline-derived CDR1 and CDR2 are SNHLY and FYNNEI. Trimming cost V 9 bases and J 8 bases, with 20 bases left between them. This CDR3 comprises 14 residues. The CDR3 DNA is TGTGCCAGTGTCAGGGTCAAGGGGAACGACATTCAGTACTTC. It encodes CASVRVKGNDIQYF.

This clone has only one observation. V gene TRBV5-1 combines with J gene TRBJ1-2; D possibly corresponds to TRBD1 (6 bases). Germline assignment: CDR1 SGHRS and CDR2 YFSETQ. V lost 0 bases and J 8 bases, leaving 17 bases between the germline ends. This CDR3 has 15 amino acids. The CDR3 protein is CASSLEQGGARGYTF. The CDR3 DNA reads as TGCGCCAGCAGCTTGGAACAGGGAGGGGCACGGGGCTACACCTTC.

This clone occurred once. The chain is built from TRBV28 and TRBJ2-1, with TRBD2 matching over 15 bases. V lost 4 bases, J lost 5 bases, and 6 bases stayed unmatched. The CDR3 length is 17 residues. Germline-derived CDR1 and CDR2 are MDHEN and SYDVKM. CDR3 DNA sequence: TGTGCCAGCAGTTCGGGACTAGCGGGGGGTCCGCACAATGAGCAGTTCTTC. Residues: CASSSGLAGGPHNEQFF.

The chain carries TRBV6-6 and TRBJ1-3, with unresolved D. The V gene's germline CDR1 is MNHNY and CDR2 SVGAGI (reference sequence). V was cut by 2 bases and J by 1 base, with 3 bases left in between. This CDR3 spans 13 amino acids. Written as DNA, the CDR3 is TGTGCCAGCAGTTACCAATCTGGAAACACCATATATTTT. Its protein product is CASSYQSGNTIYF.

The chain combines TRBV7-3 with TRBJ2-1; no reliable D call. Trimming shortened V by 2 bases and J by 0 bases, and 8 bases separated the two germline ends. This CDR3 is 15 amino acids long. Germline CDR1 is SGHTA and CDR2 is FQGTGA. The CDR3 protein is CASSLEESSYNEQFF. The CDR3 DNA reads TGTGCCAGCAGCTTAGAGGAGAGCTCCTACAATGAGCAGTTCTTC.

This chain uses TRBV5-5 with TRBJ2-7, with a weak D call TRBD2 (5 bases). Trimming stripped 2 bases from V and 3 bases from J, with 12 bases between. The CDR3 totals 14 residues. Germline CDR1 reads SGHKS; CDR2 reads YYEKEE (reference sequence). The CDR3 DNA is TGTGCCAGCAGCTTTTTCGCCGACTACTACGAGCAGTACTTC. Its translation is CASSFFADYYEQYF.

The V call is TRBV9, the J call TRBJ1-2; 7 bases agree with TRBD1. CDR1 is SGDLS, CDR2 YYNGEE, per germline. J lost 2 bases, V lost 6 bases, and 10 bases had no gene match. The CDR3 has 15 residues. CDR3 nucleotide sequence: TGTGCCAGCAACCAAGGGGGCCAGGGGAACTATGGCTACACCTTC. Protein sequence: CASNQGGQGNYGYTF.

The chain carries TRBV18 and TRBJ2-3, with 8 positions matching TRBD2. Germline lookup yields CDR1 KGHSH and CDR2 LQKENI. V dropped 1 base and J dropped 6; count of bases not matched to a gene: 9. This CDR3 contains 16 residues. The CDR3 region has the DNA TGTGCCAGCTCACCACTACGAGCGGGAGATTCGGATACGCAGTATTTT. It specifies CASSPLRAGDSDTQYF.

V and J are TRBV4-2 and TRBJ2-5; 8 nucleotides match TRBD2. The CDR3 extends over 15 amino acids. Losses at the gene ends were 4 bases for V and 3 bases for J; bases not matched to a gene: 7. The V gene's germline CDR1 is LGHNA and CDR2 YNFKEQ. CDR3 DNA sequence: TGTGCCAGCAGCCTAGCCGGGAGGGCCGAAGAGACCCAGTACTTC. Protein: CASSLAGRAEETQYF.

This clone was seen a single time. This chain joins TRBV29-1 and TRBJ1-5, with 7 bases fitting TRBD1. Germline V gives CDR1 SQVTM, CDR2 ANQGSEA. The V and J ends lost 4 bases and 6 bases, in that order; junction bases with no gene match: 12. CDR3 length: 15 amino acids. This CDR3 reads CSVADLAGGGQPQHF. The DNA for the CDR3 is TGCAGCGTTGCCGACCTTGCAGGGGGTGGTCAGCCCCAGCATTTT.